This T cell receptor beta chain was captured in a study of tumor-infiltrating lymphocytes in primary liver carcinoma. TCR beta cDNA was reverse-transcribed from roughly 520 ng of total RNA. The reaction used a constant-region primer and ProtoScript II reverse transcriptase. Investigators got TCR beta libraries out of three nested multiplex PCR rounds, done with slightly modified ARM-PCR. MiXCR, run by TCRdb on the multiplex PCR reads, gives a single entry per CDR3 protein. The sample includes roughly 120,000 distinct CDR3 sequences, approximately 70% of them seen just once. Extraction of RNA together with DNA used roughly 18-32 mg of unsorted bulk tissue. None of the patients had received treatment, and all had chronic HBV infection. This receptor was obtained from a woman in her sixties or seventies with primary liver carcinoma and hepatitis B virus infection. Sequenced input: liver tumor tissue from sampling region 1. Subset specified: tumor region T1, superior pole.

The CDR3, as DNA: TGTGCCAGCATTCTGAGCCTTGACACCGGGGAGCTGTTTTTT. Translated, it gives CASILSLDTGELFF. The J gene is TRBJ2-2, the V gene TRBV11-1; D not certain. CDR3 length: 14 residues. Trimming pared 7 bases from V and 3 bases from J, leaving 12 bases between. From germline, CDR1 is SGHAT and CDR2 FQDESV (reference sequence).